These T cell receptor beta chains were read from a single sample in a study of T-cell memory formation after mild COVID-19. TCRdb re-analysed the 5' RACE reads in MiXCR, keeping a single row per CDR3 protein. The sample includes 500,000 to 550,000 distinct CDR3 sequences, roughly 20% seen only once; the top ten take around 12%. The sample consisted of PBMCs or a T cell subset sorted from them (not recorded which). Receptors were obtained from an adult woman who had mild COVID-19 (a few samples of this study predate the infection). Cell type and time point are not known. Both conserved end residues are part of each CDR3. A D gene is named only where the DNA matches it firmly. For some rows the clone size is stated as once, few or many, or as a class when expanded; others skip it.

D: -
V: TRBV4-1
size: -
J: TRBJ2-4
CDR3: CASSRTAIAKNIQYF
DNA: TGCGCCAGCAGTCGGACAGCAATAGCCAAAAACATTCAGTACTTC

D: TRBD2
V: TRBV5-4
size: -
J: TRBJ2-1
CDR3: CASSLKAGGYNEQFF
DNA: TGTGCCAGCAGCTTGAAAGCGGGGGGCTACAATGAGCAGTTCTTC

D: -
V: TRBV5-1
size: few
J: TRBJ2-5
CDR3: CASSFRGPQETQYF
DNA: TGCGCCAGCAGCTTTAGGGGTCCACAAGAGACCCAGTACTTC

D: -
V: TRBV19
size: -
J: TRBJ1-5
CDR3: CASSMYGLNQPQHF
DNA: TGTGCCAGTAGTATGTATGGGTTGAATCAGCCCCAGCATTTT

D: TRBD1
V: TRBV5-1
size: -
J: TRBJ1-2
CDR3: CASSFFPGQANYGYTF
DNA: TGCGCCAGCAGCTTCTTCCCGGGACAGGCGAACTATGGCTACACCTTC

D: TRBD1
V: TRBV19
size: few
J: TRBJ1-5
CDR3: CASSIIQGADYQPQHF
DNA: TGTGCCAGTAGTATAATACAGGGGGCGGATTATCAGCCCCAGCATTTT

D: -
V: TRBV15
size: once
J: TRBJ2-3
CDR3: CATSRDGPGHTDTQYF
DNA: TGTGCCACCAGCAGAGATGGGCCGGGGCACACAGATACGCAGTATTTT

D: -
V: TRBV7-3
size: few
J: TRBJ1-1
CDR3: CASSLTAGHLNTEAFF
DNA: TGTGCCAGCAGCCTCACCGCGGGACACCTGAACACTGAAGCTTTCTTT

D: -
V: TRBV6-1
size: few
J: TRBJ1-2
CDR3: CASRPQSQGYGYTF
DNA: TGTGCCAGCAGGCCCCAATCCCAAGGGTATGGCTACACCTTC

D: TRBD2
V: TRBV6-6
size: few
J: TRBJ2-1
CDR3: CASVDQSGGLWNEQFF
DNA: TGTGCCAGCGTAGACCAGTCGGGGGGGCTCTGGAATGAGCAGTTCTTC

D: TRBD1
V: TRBV4-3
size: -
J: TRBJ1-1
CDR3: CASSQDPSGGNTEAFF
DNA: TGCGCCAGCAGCCAAGATCCGTCAGGGGGCAACACTGAAGCTTTCTTT